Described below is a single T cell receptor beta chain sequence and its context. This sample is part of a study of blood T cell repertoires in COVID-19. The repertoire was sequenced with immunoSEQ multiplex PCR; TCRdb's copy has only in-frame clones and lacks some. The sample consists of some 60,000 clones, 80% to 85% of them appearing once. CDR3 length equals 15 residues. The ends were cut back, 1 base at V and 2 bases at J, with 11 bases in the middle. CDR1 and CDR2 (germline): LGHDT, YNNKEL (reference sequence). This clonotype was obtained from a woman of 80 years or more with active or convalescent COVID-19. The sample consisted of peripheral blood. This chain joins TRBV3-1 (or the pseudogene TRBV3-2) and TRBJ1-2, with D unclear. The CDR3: CASSQGLPLNYGYTF. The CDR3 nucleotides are TGTGCCAGCAGCCAAGGGCTGCCATTAAACTATGGCTACACCTTC.